Below are 8 T cell receptor beta chains sequenced from a single sample in a study of T cell changes during pregnancy in multiple sclerosis. TCRdb's table, derived via immunoSEQ multiplex PCR, lists solely in-frame clones and lacks some. The sample shows about 75,000 clones, 70% to 90% of them seen only once. Sequenced material: peripheral blood, taken in the first trimester of pregnancy. The receptors were sampled from a female donor in good health, enrolled as a control in a pregnancy study.

The chain joins TRBV7-2 to TRBJ2-5; TRBD2 is a possible D gene (6 bases). This CDR3 is built from 12 residues. Germline V gene data show CDR1 as SGHTA and CDR2 as FQGNSA. V was pared by 1 base and J by 12 bases, with 12 bases between. The CDR3 protein is CASSLGPGGEYF. In DNA, the CDR3 is TGTGCCAGCAGCTTAGGCCCGGGCGGGGAGTACTTC.

This sequence joins TRBV28 and TRBJ2-4; no firm D call. Germline assignment: CDR1 MDHEN and CDR2 SYDVKM. Trimming took 6 bases from V and 3 from J, leaving 12 bases between them. The CDR3 is 14 residues long. In nucleotides, the CDR3 is TGTGCCAGCAGGTCTCCGGGTGGCAAAAACATTCAGTACTTC. Translation: CASRSPGGKNIQYF. The full variable domain, completed using reference TRBV28 and TRBJ2-4, is DVKVTQSSRYLVKRTGEKVFLECVQDMDHENMFWYRQDPGLGLRLIYFSYDVKMKEKGDIPEGYSVSREKKERFSLILESASTNQTSMYLCASRSPGGKNIQYFGAGTRLSVL.

This rearrangement joins TRBV10-3 to TRBJ1-6; 7 bases match TRBD1. CDR3 length: 14 amino acids. CDR1 and CDR2 from the germline V gene are ENHRY and SYGVKD. Unmatched junction bases numbered 5, after V lost 5 bases and J lost 7 bases. The CDR3 is CAISTGDMNSPLHF. CDR3 sequence (DNA): TGTGCCATCAGTACAGGGGACATGAATTCACCCCTCCACTTT.

The chain has TRBV6-5 and TRBJ1-2; tentative D call: TRBD1 (6 bases). This CDR3 region has 15 residues. CDR1 MNHEY and CDR2 SVGAGI come from the germline V gene. Trimming shortened V by 6 bases and J by 0 bases, and 14 bases separated the two germline ends. CDR3 in DNA: TGTGCCAGCAGGACACAGGGACACTCTAACTATGGCTACACCTTC. This gives the protein CASRTQGHSNYGYTF.

This chain links TRBV30 with TRBJ2-3; 9 nucleotides agree with TRBD1. Germline V gives CDR1 GTSNPN, CDR2 SVGIG (reference sequence). J was trimmed by 0 bases and V by 3 bases; bases with no gene match: 10. This CDR3 spans 17 amino acids. CDR3 amino acids: CAWSNGQGTTSTDTQYF. CDR3 coding DNA: TGTGCCTGGAGCAACGGACAGGGGACAACTAGCACAGATACGCAGTATTTT.

This clone was seen only once. V usage is TRBV4-3 and J usage is TRBJ1-1, with D maybe TRBD1 (6 bases). The CDR3 is made up of 21 amino acids. Trimming cost V 1 base and J 5 bases, with 32 bases left between them. Germline CDR1 LGHNA, CDR2 YSLEER. CDR3 DNA: TGCGCCAGCAGCCAAGTCGACAGATCAGGGGACTATCAATGGCGCTGTACTGAAGCTTTCTTT. This codes for CASSQVDRSGDYQWRCTEAFF.

The gene calls are TRBV7-7 and TRBJ2-6; weak D call: TRBD2 (6 bases). CDR1 and CDR2 (germline): SSHAT, FNYEAQ (reference sequence). The CDR3 is 17 amino acids. V lost 5 bases, J lost 4 bases, and 18 bases lay in between. The CDR3 loop reads CASSLGVEGSGANVLTF. The DNA for the CDR3 is TGTGCCAGCAGCCTTGGCGTGGAGGGTTCAGGGGCCAACGTCCTGACTTTC.

The chain joins TRBV5-1 to TRBJ2-7; D perhaps matches TRBD2 (6 bases). The CDR3 runs 13 residues. The V gene lost 4 bases and the J gene lost 3 bases, with 11 bases spanning the gap. The germline CDR1 and CDR2 sequences are SGHRS and YFSETQ. In DNA form, the CDR3 reads TGCGCCAGCAGCCGCGGGGAGGTCTACGAGCAGTACTTC. It encodes CASSRGEVYEQYF.